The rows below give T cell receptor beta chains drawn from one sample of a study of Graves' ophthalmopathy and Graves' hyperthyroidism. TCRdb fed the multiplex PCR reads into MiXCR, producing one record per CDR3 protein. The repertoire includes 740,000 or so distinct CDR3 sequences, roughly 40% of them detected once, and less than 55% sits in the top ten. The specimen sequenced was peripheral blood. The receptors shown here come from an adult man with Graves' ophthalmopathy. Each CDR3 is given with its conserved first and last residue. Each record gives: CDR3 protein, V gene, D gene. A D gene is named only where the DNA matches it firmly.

CSVERSYPNTEAFF	TRBV29-1	.
CSVEGTSSRRVGELFF	TRBV29-1	TRBD2
CAWSPIRGNNSPLHF	TRBV25-1	TRBD1
CASSSWRVRKYF	TRBV6-5	.
CASSALSQGGSYTF	TRBV25-1	TRBD1
CASRGSRAYSDQPQHF	TRBV24-1	TRBD1
CASSFGTGGYQPQHF	TRBV7-8	TRBD1
CSAPNRGSNQPQHF	TRBV20-1	TRBD1
CASSRTGGSSNQPQHF	TRBV24-1	TRBD1
CASSPPGVRETQYF	TRBV7-2	.
CAITPRPSETQYF	TRBV5-4	.
CATSRLGGSNQPQHF	TRBV15	.
CASSGTSANTGELFF	TRBV6-6	TRBD2
CASWQNYEQYF	TRBV6-5	.
CASRPESPGPTALTPLHF	TRBV5-5	.
CASRSFQEKLFF	TRBV6-5	.
CATTATNTEAFF	TRBV9	.
CSARTGGDGSSNQPQHF	TRBV20-1	TRBD1
CASSFGGGPQETQYF	TRBV7-9	TRBD2
CSGHRGADTGELFF	TRBV29-1	TRBD1
CASSFKTGKNTEAFF	TRBV12-3/TRBV12-4	TRBD1
CASSLAASLYNSPLHF	TRBV7-9	.
CASSLNPPQRTGNTEAFF	TRBV7-6	TRBD1
CASSYSIPRGESPLHF	TRBV25-1	.
CASSLSNRIFNYGYTF	TRBV5-6	.
CSARTGVDYGYTF	TRBV20-1	TRBD1
CASSAYSGANVLTF	TRBV10-2	.
CASSLGRTRMYQETQYF	TRBV6-6	.
CAISESDRGAEQYF	TRBV10-3	TRBD1
CASTGAGSGNTIYF	TRBV10-3	TRBD1
CASSGEGVGQPQHF	TRBV6-1	.
CASSVGDSPRRYEQYF	TRBV9	TRBD1
CSVRLAGYPSGEQYF	TRBV29-1	TRBD2
CASSRGTTNTEAFF	TRBV7-3	.
CASSNDTHSSYNSPLHF	TRBV12-3/TRBV12-4	.
CASSRQQGADSPLHF	TRBV4-1	TRBD1
CTGTGYGYTF	TRBV25-1	TRBD1
CASGPTVAYEQYF	TRBV6-5	.
CASRGGSPYEQYF	TRBV11-2	TRBD2
CASSDETSGMETQYF	TRBV2	TRBD2
CASSIVFGGTNQPQHF	TRBV19	.